A selection of T cell receptor beta chains follows, all from one sample in a study of CD8 T cells in ankylosing spondylitis. One entry per CDR3 protein results from TCRdb running MiXCR on the 5' RACE reads. The sample has around 7,000 distinct CDR3 sequences; approximately 3% are singletons. Specimen: blood, either unsorted or a sorted T cell fraction (not recorded which). These receptor sequences come from a female donor with ankylosing spondylitis or in good health (not recorded which). Each CDR3 is given with its conserved first and last residue. A D gene is named only where the DNA matches it firmly. Rows give clone size only sometimes, using once, few, many, or a class for an expanded clone.

v_call,d_call,j_call,clone_size,cdr3_nt,cdr3_aa
TRBV9,TRBD1,TRBJ2-7,many,TGTGCCAGCAGCTCGAGGACAGGGGGGTTCCACGAGCAGTACTTC,CASSSRTGGFHEQYF
TRBV9,NA,TRBJ2-2,many,TGTGCCAGCAGCTCCCCAGGGGCGAGCACCGGGGAGCTGTTTTTT,CASSSPGASTGELFF
TRBV9,TRBD2,TRBJ2-1,medium-sized,TGTGCCAGCAGGGCGGGGGGCTACAATGAGCAGTTCTTC,CASRAGGYNEQFF
TRBV9,TRBD2,TRBJ2-1,many,TGTGCCAGCAGCGTCGCGACTAGCGTTTGGGATGAGCAGTTCTTC,CASSVATSVWDEQFF
TRBV9,NA,TRBJ2-7,medium-sized,TGTGCCAGCAGCGTAGGGGTGACCTACGAGCAGTACTTC,CASSVGVTYEQYF
TRBV9,NA,TRBJ2-1,medium-sized,TGTGCCAGCAGCGTAGCGACAGGCATCTTGGATGAGCAGTTCTTC,CASSVATGILDEQFF
TRBV9,NA,TRBJ2-6,many,TGTGCCAGCAGCGTAAACAGGGTCTCTGGGGCCAACGTCCTGACTTTC,CASSVNRVSGANVLTF
TRBV9,NA,TRBJ1-4,many,TGTGCCAGCAGCCCCGGAGCCGAAAAACTGTTTTTT,CASSPGAEKLFF
TRBV9,NA,TRBJ2-5,many,TGTGCCAGCAGCGTAGATGGGCAGCCCCAAGAGACCCAGTACTTC,CASSVDGQPQETQYF
TRBV9,TRBD1,TRBJ1-1,many,TGTGCCAGCACCGCCCGGGAACAGGGGGGGGTGGATTATCTCACTGAAGCTTTCTTT,CASTAREQGGVDYLTEAFF
TRBV9,TRBD2,TRBJ2-7,many,TGTGCCAGCAGCGTAGGCGGGAGCCCCTACGAGCAGTACTTC,CASSVGGSPYEQYF
TRBV9,TRBD2,TRBJ2-1,many,TGTGCCAGCAGCGTAGGGCGCCCACTAGCGGGAGTCAATGAGCAGTTCTTC,CASSVGRPLAGVNEQFF
TRBV9,TRBD2,TRBJ2-1,many,TGTGCCAGCAGCCCGGGAGGAGCGGCGACCTACAATGAGCAGTTCTTC,CASSPGGAATYNEQFF
TRBV12-3/TRBV12-4,NA,TRBJ2-2,many,TGTGCCAGCACCCCGGGTGTAACGGCTCCCGGGGAGCTGTTTTTT,CASTPGVTAPGELFF
TRBV9,NA,TRBJ2-7,many,TGTGCCAGCAGCGTAGGGGGGGACAGTCCCTACGAGCAGTACTTC,CASSVGGDSPYEQYF
TRBV9,NA,TRBJ2-6,many,TGTGCCAGCAGCCCCTCGGGGGCTGGGGCCAACGTCCTGACTTTC,CASSPSGAGANVLTF
TRBV9,NA,TRBJ2-7,many,TGTGCCAGCAGCGTAGGACACTCCTACGAGCAGTACTTC,CASSVGHSYEQYF
TRBV9,NA,TRBJ2-3,medium-sized,TGTGCCAGCAGCGTAGTGGGCACAGATACGCAGTATTTT,CASSVVGTDTQYF
TRBV9,TRBD1,TRBJ2-6,many,TGTGCCAGCACGACAGGGTCTGGGGCCAACGTCCTGACTTTC,CASTTGSGANVLTF
TRBV9,NA,TRBJ2-1,many,TGTGCCAGCAGCGTAGCGTCTAGCTCCTACAATGAGCAGTTCTTC,CASSVASSSYNEQFF
TRBV9,NA,TRBJ2-5,many,TGTGCCAGCAGCGTTACCGGGACACAAGAGACCCAGTACTTC,CASSVTGTQETQYF
TRBV9,NA,TRBJ2-3,many,TGTGCCAGCAGCGTAGGGGGCGGGGCAGATACGCAGTATTTT,CASSVGGGADTQYF
TRBV20-1,NA,TRBJ2-5,NA,TGCAGTGCTAGAGATTCCCAGCGAGGGGAAATAGAGACCCAGTACTTC,CSARDSQRGEIETQYF
TRBV9,TRBD1,TRBJ2-1,many,TGTGCCAGCAGCATTCACCGGGACAGGGTGGGAAATGAGCAGTTCTTC,CASSIHRDRVGNEQFF
TRBV9,NA,TRBJ2-1,many,TGTGCCAGCAGCGTAGTTGGTATGAGCTCCTACAATGAGCAGTTCTTC,CASSVVGMSSYNEQFF
TRBV9,TRBD2,TRBJ2-1,many,TGTGCCAGCAACCTAGCGGGGGTAAGCTCCTACAATGAGCAGTTCTTC,CASNLAGVSSYNEQFF
TRBV9,TRBD1,TRBJ2-7,medium-sized,TGTGCCAGCAGCGTAGGGGGACAGGGTTTCGAGCAGTACTTC,CASSVGGQGFEQYF
TRBV9,NA,TRBJ2-1,medium-sized,TGTGCCAGCAGCGCCGGGGGTGGTGAGCAGTTCTTC,CASSAGGGEQFF
TRBV9,NA,TRBJ2-7,many,TGTGCCAGCAGCCCCGAGGACGGCTACGAGCAGTACTTC,CASSPEDGYEQYF
TRBV9,NA,TRBJ2-3,many,TGTGCCAGCAGCGGACCCCAGGGGGGGCACCTCGGGAATACGCAGTATTTT,CASSGPQGGHLGNTQYF
TRBV9,NA,TRBJ2-5,many,TGTGCCAGCAGCAATTCCCGGAAGGGAGAAGAGACCCAGTACTTC,CASSNSRKGEETQYF
TRBV9,NA,TRBJ2-1,many,TGTGCCAGCAGCCCCCCTCCCGGGGATGCCAATGAGCAGTTCTTC,CASSPPPGDANEQFF
TRBV9,NA,TRBJ2-1,many,TGTGCCAGCAGCGAACAAACTAGGGGCAATGAGCAGTTCTTC,CASSEQTRGNEQFF
TRBV9,TRBD2,TRBJ2-7,many,TGTGCCAGCAGCGTTGGACTAGCGGGGGGGTTCTACGAGCAGTACTTC,CASSVGLAGGFYEQYF
TRBV9,TRBD1,TRBJ2-7,medium-sized,TGTGCCAGCAGCGCGACCGGGACAGGGTCGAACGAGCAGTACTTC,CASSATGTGSNEQYF
TRBV9,TRBD1,TRBJ2-1,many,TGTGCCAGCAGCGCACAGGGGTACTCCTACAATGAGCAGTTCTTC,CASSAQGYSYNEQFF
TRBV9,NA,TRBJ1-3,many,TGTGCCAGCAGCGTAGTTGGGTACCCCCGAGCTGGAAACACCATATATTTT,CASSVVGYPRAGNTIYF
TRBV9,NA,TRBJ2-2,many,TGTGCCAGCAGCGTAGATGCCGGGGAGCTGTTTTTT,CASSVDAGELFF
TRBV10-2,NA,TRBJ2-5,many,TGCGCCACCATGGAGGCCGGGGAGACCCAGTACTTC,CATMEAGETQYF
TRBV9,NA,TRBJ2-7,medium-sized,TGTGCCAGCAGCGTTGGGGGAGACGATTACGAGCAGTACTTC,CASSVGGDDYEQYF
TRBV9,TRBD2,TRBJ2-1,many,TGTGCCAGCACCCCGACTAGCGGGATAAATGAGCAGTTCTTC,CASTPTSGINEQFF
TRBV9,NA,TRBJ1-5,many,TGTGCCAGCAGCGGTACAGGGATCAATCAGCCCCAGCATTTT,CASSGTGINQPQHF
TRBV9,NA,TRBJ1-1,many,TGTGCCAGCAGCGTAGTACAGAGCAACACTGAAGCTTTCTTT,CASSVVQSNTEAFF
TRBV9,TRBD2,TRBJ2-2,many,TGTGCCAGCAGCACCCGGACTAGCGGGAGGGCCACCGGGGAGCTGTTTTTT,CASSTRTSGRATGELFF
TRBV9,NA,TRBJ2-1,many,TGTGCCAGCACCTTGGGGTACGGGGATAGCTCCTACAATGAGCAGTTCTTC,CASTLGYGDSSYNEQFF
TRBV9,NA,TRBJ1-2,many,TGTGCCAGCAGCGTAGATGCATTGGACAGCTTAGCTAACTATGGCTACACCTTC,CASSVDALDSLANYGYTF
TRBV9,NA,TRBJ2-3,many,TGTGCCAGCAGCGTAGTGGGAGACTCTAATGAGGATACGCAGTATTTT,CASSVVGDSNEDTQYF
TRBV9,NA,TRBJ2-7,medium-sized,TGTGCCAGCAGCGTAGCAGGTAGCAGGGAGCAGTACTTC,CASSVAGSREQYF
TRBV9,NA,TRBJ1-2,many,TGTGCCAGCAGCGTAGGTCAGGACCATACGAACTATGGCTACACCTTC,CASSVGQDHTNYGYTF
TRBV9,NA,TRBJ2-5,many,TGTGCCAGCAGCTTTGGAGGTTCCGCGGTCCTGGAGACCCAGTACTTC,CASSFGGSAVLETQYF
TRBV9,TRBD1,TRBJ1-4,many,TGTGCCAGCAGCGCAGGGGGCGGGGCTGAAAAACTGTTTTTT,CASSAGGGAEKLFF
TRBV9,NA,TRBJ2-2,many,TGTGCCAGCAGCGAACTAGGGGTGGACACCGGGGAGCTGTTTTTT,CASSELGVDTGELFF
TRBV9,TRBD1,TRBJ1-5,many,TGTGCCAGCAGCCCAGGGACAGGGAACGGTCAGCCCCAGCATTTT,CASSPGTGNGQPQHF
TRBV9,NA,TRBJ2-3,medium-sized,TGTGCCAGCAGCGCCCCGACAGATACGCAGTATTTT,CASSAPTDTQYF
TRBV9,TRBD2,TRBJ2-2,many,TGTGCCAGCAGCGTACCAAAGGGGACTAGCGGGGGGGACCGGGAGCTGTTTTTT,CASSVPKGTSGGDRELFF
TRBV9,NA,TRBJ1-5,many,TGTGCCAGCGGGACGGACTCCCTCAATCAGCCCCAGCATTTT,CASGTDSLNQPQHF
TRBV9,TRBD2,TRBJ2-1,many,TGTGCCAGCAGCGTACCTAGCGGCGCACTCTCCAATGAGCAGTTCTTC,CASSVPSGALSNEQFF